These 10 T cell receptor beta chains came from one sample sequenced in a study of blood T cell repertoires in COVID-19. TCRdb keeps only in-frame clones here, not all; method: immunoSEQ multiplex PCR. This table holds fewer than 250,000 clones, about nine tenths found once. Sequencing was done on a sample of peripheral blood. These receptors were collected from a man aged 50 to 60 with COVID-19, enrolled during active disease.

V and J are TRBV7-9 and TRBJ1-4, with 7 bases lining up with TRBD1. Germline CDR1 SEHNR, CDR2 FQNEAQ (reference sequence). The CDR3 has 14 amino acids. J gave up 8 bases and V 6 bases, and 9 bases lay outside the gene matches. CDR3 DNA sequence: TGTGCCAGCAGGGAGGGGGCGAGCTCCGAAAAACTGTTTTTT. This gives the protein CASREGASSEKLFF. The complete variable domain, with remaining parts taken from reference TRBV7-9 and TRBJ1-4, reads DTGVSQNPRHKITKRGQNVTFRCDPISEHNRLYWYRQTLGQGPEFLTYFQNEAQLEKSRLLSDRFSAERPKGSFSTLEIQRTEQGDSAMYLCASREGASSEKLFFGSGTQLSVL.

This clone was counted once. The chain links TRBV6-6 to TRBJ2-3; tentatively, D is TRBD2 (5 bases). There are 15 residues in the CDR3. The ends were cut back, 5 bases at V and 0 bases at J, with 12 bases in the middle. Germline assignment: CDR1 MNHNY and CDR2 SVGAGI (reference sequence). This CDR3 reads CASSDFAGSTDTQYF. The CDR3 bases are TGTGCCAGCAGTGACTTTGCGGGTAGCACAGATACGCAGTATTTT.

This clone was detected once. The rearrangement links TRBV6-5 to TRBJ1-4; weak D call: TRBD1 (6 bases). The length of the CDR3 is 13 residues. Between the trimmed V and J ends, which lost 5 bases and 7 bases, there was a span of 11 bases. Germline V gene sequence: CDR1 MNHEY, CDR2 SVGAGI. This chain's CDR3 is CASSSYRVEKLFF. The CDR3 nucleotides read TGTGCCAGCAGTAGCTACAGGGTTGAAAAACTGTTTTTT.

This clone showed up just once. This chain joins TRBV6-5 and TRBJ1-1, with 7 bases fitting TRBD1. Per germline, CDR1 MNHEY and CDR2 SVGAGI. V lost 5 bases, J lost 7 bases, and 13 bases stayed unmatched. CDR3 size: 15 residues. CDR3 bases: TGTGCCAGCAGTCCCCGGACAGGCTCGGAGGGTGAAGCTTTCTTT. It yields the protein CASSPRTGSEGEAFF.

V gene TRBV28 combines with J gene TRBJ2-3; TRBD2 matches 7 bases. Germline values: CDR1 MDHEN, CDR2 SYDVKM. The CDR3 loop spans 20 amino acids. Trimming removed 6 bases from V and 1 base from J; junction bases left unmatched: 22. CDR3 residues: CASSRIPGLPSRSGTDTQYF. The CDR3 DNA is TGTGCCAGCAGCCGAATTCCGGGACTACCGTCTCGGTCGGGCACAGATACGCAGTATTTT.

The rearrangement links TRBV14 to TRBJ2-3, with TRBD2 matching over 11 bases. J gave up 1 base and V 3 bases, and 9 bases lay outside the gene matches. CDR3 length: 18 residues. Germline V CDR1 and CDR2: SGHDN, FVKESK. The CDR3 DNA reads as TGTGCCAGCAGCCAGACCTTAGCGGGGGGGCCGGGCACAGATACGCAGTATTTT. Amino acids: CASSQTLAGGPGTDTQYF.

The gene calls are TRBV7-9 and TRBJ2-3, with D possibly matching TRBD2 (5 bases). The ends were cut back, 2 bases at V and 2 bases at J, with 17 bases in the middle. In germline, CDR1 is SEHNR, CDR2 FQNEAQ (reference sequence). The CDR3 has 17 amino acids. CDR3 sequence: CASSLYVASDNTDTQYF. The CDR3 DNA reads TGTGCCAGCAGCTTATACGTAGCGAGTGATAACACAGATACGCAGTATTTT.

The chain carries TRBV5-1 and TRBJ2-7; 11 nucleotides align to TRBD2. The CDR3 extends over 14 amino acids. The V gene end was trimmed by 4 bases and the J gene end by 5 bases; junction bases not matched to a gene: 5. CDR1 is SGHRS, CDR2 YFSETQ, per germline. Here the CDR3 reads CASSTPSGRNEQYF. The CDR3 region has the DNA TGCGCCAGCAGCACCCCTAGCGGGAGGAACGAGCAGTACTTC.

The rearrangement uses TRBV6-6 and TRBJ2-2, with TRBD1 identical over 7 bases. The CDR3 contains 16 residues. Unmatched junction bases numbered 5, after V lost 2 bases and J lost 2 bases. Germline lookup yields CDR1 MNHNY and CDR2 SVGAGI (reference sequence). CDR3 region: CASSYPGQRNTGELFF. The CDR3 DNA reads as TGTGCCAGCAGTTACCCGGGACAGCGAAACACCGGGGAGCTGTTTTTT.

The chain is built from TRBV7-2 and TRBJ2-3; maybe TRBD2 (5 bases). From germline, CDR1 is SGHTA and CDR2 FQGNSA. CDR3 length: 14 residues. The V and J ends lost 2 bases and 4 bases respectively, with 10 bases between them. In DNA form, the CDR3 reads TGTGCCAGCAGCTTATTCGGGGTGCCAGATACGCAGTATTTT. Amino acids: CASSLFGVPDTQYF.